This is a list of T cell receptor beta chains from one sample in a study of response to subunit inactivated influenza vaccine. Each CDR3 protein is one row after TCRdb ran MiXCR on the RT-PCR reads. Of some 800,000 distinct CDR3 sequences in the sample, 21% were seen once. The sequencing used PBMCs from blood, collected 5 days after vaccination. The receptor source for this set is a man between 50 and 59 years old who received an inactivated influenza vaccine. The CDR3 runs from the conserved cysteine through the conserved F or W. A D gene is named only where the DNA matches it firmly. Some rows have no size entry. The others give once, few or many, or a class for an expanded clone.

V gene	J gene	clone size	D gene	CDR3 DNA	CDR3 protein
TRBV9	TRBJ2-5	.	.	TGTGCCAGCAGCGACGCCGGGTCCTCGGAGACCCAGTACTTC	CASSDAGSSETQYF
TRBV7-2	TRBJ2-7	.	TRBD1	TGTGCCAGCAGCCCCCTTAGGGCAGGGGGCGGCGAGCAGTACTTC	CASSPLRAGGGEQYF
TRBV20-1	TRBJ2-4	.	TRBD2	TGCAGTTTTATACGGGGGGTTGGAAACATTCAGTACTTC	CSFIRGVGNIQYF
TRBV5-5	TRBJ2-7	few	.	TGTGCCAGCACCAACTCAGGGCTCTCCTACGAGCAGTACTTC	CASTNSGLSYEQYF
TRBV7-8	TRBJ2-5	.	.	TGTGCCAGCAGCGTAGCGGCGTCATCGGCGGAGACCCAGTACTTC	CASSVAASSAETQYF
TRBV15	TRBJ2-2	few	TRBD1	TGTGCCACCAGCAGAATCCACCTTTTGCGGACAGGGGTTACCGGGGAGCTGTTTTTT	CATSRIHLLRTGVTGELFF
TRBV20-1	TRBJ2-5	.	TRBD2	TGCAGTGCGAGGTCGGGGGGGCGGGAGACCCAGTACTTC	CSARSGGRETQYF
TRBV4-1	TRBJ2-5	.	.	TGCGCCAGCAGCCCTCGTCAGGGCGGGGTAGATACCCAGTACTTC	CASSPRQGGVDTQYF
TRBV10-3	TRBJ2-2	.	.	TGTGCCATCAGTCGAACGGGGGTAACGAACACCGGGGAGCTGTTTTTT	CAISRTGVTNTGELFF
TRBV20-1	TRBJ2-1	.	TRBD2	TGCAGTGCTAGATCTGGCGGGGGGGCCTTGAATGAGCAGTTCTTC	CSARSGGGALNEQFF
TRBV7-6	TRBJ2-7	.	TRBD2	TGTGCCAGCAGCTCATCCGGGACTAGCGGGAGTATTTACGAGCAGTACTTC	CASSSSGTSGSIYEQYF
TRBV5-1	TRBJ2-1	few	TRBD2	TGCGCCAGTGCTAGCGGGAGCGGCCATGAGCAGTTCTTC	CASASGSGHEQFF
TRBV27	TRBJ2-7	few	.	TGTGCCAGCAGTTCGGGCGCAATCGAGCAGTACTTC	CASSSGAIEQYF
TRBV28	TRBJ2-7	few	TRBD1	TGTGCCAGCAGTTCCATGGACAGGGGAAGGATATACGAGCAGTACTTC	CASSSMDRGRIYEQYF
TRBV4-2	TRBJ2-7	few	.	TGTGCCAGCAGCCATTCCGTTTCCTACGAGCAGTACTTC	CASSHSVSYEQYF
TRBV11-2	TRBJ2-5	many	.	TGTGCCAGCAGCCCCCCTATCCCGGAGACCCAGTACTTC	CASSPPIPETQYF
TRBV5-4	TRBJ2-1	.	TRBD2	TGTGCCAGCAGCTCCGGGACTAGCGGGAATTTTTTCTCCTACAATGAGCAGTTCTTC	CASSSGTSGNFFSYNEQFF
TRBV6-1	TRBJ1-5	.	.	TGTGCCAGCAGTGAACGGGCAGGACCCAATCAGCCCCAGCATTTT	CASSERAGPNQPQHF
TRBV6-1	TRBJ2-3	.	TRBD2	TGTGCCAGCAGCCCTACTAGCGGGAGACCCGGCACAGATACGCAGTATTTT	CASSPTSGRPGTDTQYF
TRBV20-1	TRBJ2-1	.	.	TGCAGTGCTAGAGACTCCGGGACTGGCTTCTACAATGAGCAGTTCTTC	CSARDSGTGFYNEQFF
TRBV4-1	TRBJ2-1	.	TRBD1	TGCGCCAGCAGTTATCCGTGGGGACAGGGGGCAAGGAATGAGCAGTTCTTC	CASSYPWGQGARNEQFF
TRBV7-9	TRBJ2-7	.	.	TGTGCCAGCAGCTCAGGCCGGGAGCCTTCCGAGCAGTACTTC	CASSSGREPSEQYF
TRBV7-2	TRBJ1-1	few	.	TGTGCCAGCAGCTTTAGCAGGGAGAACACTGAAGCTTTCTTT	CASSFSRENTEAFF
TRBV7-9	TRBJ2-2	.	.	TGTGCCAGCAGCTTAAGCTCGAACACCGGGGAGCTGTTTTTT	CASSLSSNTGELFF